The next 2 T cell receptor beta chains were all read from a single sample in a study of blood T cell repertoires in COVID-19. This table comes from immunoSEQ multiplex PCR, and its TCRdb copy is limited to in-frame clones, with some not included. The table records some 150,000 clones, more than 80% of them present only once. Sequenced: peripheral blood. The receptors derive from a human donor in a cohort sampled during active COVID-19.

V is TRBV27 and J is TRBJ2-6, with D perhaps matching TRBD2 (7 bases). CDR1 MNHEY and CDR2 SMNVEV come from the germline V gene (reference sequence). Trimming removed 4 bases from V and 4 bases from J, with 11 bases in between. The CDR3 sequence is 15 residues long. The CDR3 reads CASSSGGSGANVLTF. The CDR3 DNA follows: TGTGCCAGCAGTTCGGGGGGCTCCGGGGCCAACGTCCTGACTTTC.

The chain has TRBV5-4 and TRBJ2-2; 8 bases map to TRBD1. V shed 3 bases, J shed 5 bases, and the junction held 6 bases outside the gene matches. The germline CDR1 and CDR2 sequences are SGHNT and YYREEE (reference sequence). The CDR3 has 15 residues. CDR3 sequence reads: CASSSTGVRTGELFF. For the CDR3, the DNA is TGTGCCAGCAGCTCGACAGGGGTTCGGACCGGGGAGCTGTTTTTT.